This section outlines one TCR beta chain sequence together with its context. No cognate antigen has been identified for it. It has no much larger one-base neighbor in the sample; base qualities were not kept. This sample is drawn from a study of blood T cell repertoires in COVID-19 (dated by TCRdb to 2020 to 2022). About the investigation overall: Samples covering the acute and convalescent phases of COVID-19 were provided by collaborators in the United States, Italy and Spain. The material from the prospective study consisted of cDNA or gDNA derived from T cells, B-cell-depleted T cells, or PBMCs. Deeply sampled blood TCRbeta repertoires from subjects exposed to, actively infected with, or recovered from COVID-19 were included in the dataset. The repertoires were released in a freely available public database intended as a resource for research on the immune response to SARS-CoV-2. The samples were drawn from the first 160 participants of the ongoing ImmuneRACE study and from more than 1,000 subjects provided by 6 global collaborators. A de-identified subject ID, COVID-19 status, age in years and sex were almost always included in the sample metadata. Where available, HLA class I and class II types were obtained from metadata supplied by the sample provider rather than from assay-based typing.

Overall study results and their limits: The amount of clinical and demographic metadata varied by source and participant and was provided uncurated.

The immunoSEQ Assay, a bias-controlled multiplex PCR, was used to amplify TCRbeta CDR3 regions from genomic DNA. For the original study's pipeline: Within the assay, amplification of reference gene primers was used to estimate how many nucleated cells each sample contained. To quantify the absolute abundance of each unique TCRbeta CDR3 rearrangement, sequence reads were collapsed and filtered. For each sample, productive Simpson clonality was calculated as the square root of Simpson's diversity index across productive rearrangements. TCRdb mirrors the immuneACCESS table, restricted to in-frame sequences. Some clones are absent from its copies; in checked studies, under half trace to an unresolved V gene, and the reason for the others is unknown. V, J and clone size derive from that table, while D and trimming were established from the DNA sequence. The sample table records under 200,000 clones; around 90% of these occur just once. The top ten clonotypes cover 25% to 30% of the sample.

The germline V gene supplies CDR1 SGHRS and CDR2 YFSETQ. V is shortened by 0 bases, J by 6 bases, and the region joining them spans 7 bases. The cysteine opens and the phenylalanine closes a CDR3 of 12 amino acids. Only the CDR3 DNA is retained, 36 bases long and in frame from the first base. Whole blood was collected in K2EDTA tubes by collaborating institutions according to the institutions' own protocols. For TCRbeta analysis, collaborators shipped samples as frozen whole blood, isolated PBMCs, or DNA extracted from either of those sample types. The specimen was peripheral blood. The chain joins TRBV5-1 to TRBJ2-7; the D segment could be TRBD1, given 6 matching bases. This TCR was recovered from a man aged 60 to 69 with acute or convalescent COVID-19. The nucleotide sequence reads as follows: TGCGCCAGCAGCTTGGAAGGGGGCGAGCAGTACTTC. It is translated as CASSLEGGEQYF.